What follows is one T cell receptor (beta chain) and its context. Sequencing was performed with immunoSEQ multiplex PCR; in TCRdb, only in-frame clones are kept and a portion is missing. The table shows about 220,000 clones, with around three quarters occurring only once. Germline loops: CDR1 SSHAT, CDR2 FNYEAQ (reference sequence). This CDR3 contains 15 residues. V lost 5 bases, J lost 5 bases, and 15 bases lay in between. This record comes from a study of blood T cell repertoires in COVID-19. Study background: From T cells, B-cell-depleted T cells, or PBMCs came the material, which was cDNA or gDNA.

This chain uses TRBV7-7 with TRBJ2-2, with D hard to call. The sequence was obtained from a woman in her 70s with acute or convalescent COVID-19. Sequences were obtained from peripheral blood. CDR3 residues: CASSGSVGSTGELFF. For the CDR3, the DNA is TGTGCCAGCAGCGGAAGTGTCGGGTCTACCGGGGAGCTGTTTTTT.